This TCR beta chain was recorded in a study of regulatory T cells in long-lasting Graves disease. This clonotype has at least ten counts. Libraries of TCR beta came from iRepertoire HTBI primers plus Arm-PCR of CDR3 regions. TCRdb used MiXCR to reprocess the multiplex PCR reads, holding one entry per CDR3 protein. This sample has 400,000 to 450,000 distinct CDR3 sequences; about 16% occur once, and the top ten carry around 10%. CDR1 and CDR2 (germline): DFQATT, SNEGSKA (reference sequence). This CDR3 spans 14 amino acids. Trimming removed 5 bases from V and 2 bases from J, with 16 bases in between. Described time point: newly diagnosed GD, antithyroid drugs for less than 3 months. The TCR library used RNA extracted from PBMCs. These data also featured in a second study, about T cells in Graves' hyperthyroidism and ophthalmopathy.

The clonotype originates from a young woman with Graves disease. The chain uses TRBV20-1 and TRBJ2-7, with a weak D call TRBD2 (6 bases). Source: peripheral blood mononuclear cells (PBMCs), taken at new diagnosis, from a patient treated with antithyroid drugs. CDR3 amino acids: CSAPRSGPAYEQYF. CDR3 sequence (DNA): TGCAGTGCTCCCAGAAGCGGGCCTGCCTACGAGCAGTACTTC.